This T cell receptor beta chain is from a study of blood T cell repertoires in COVID-19. Study at large: Italy, Spain and the United States were the sources of the convalescent and acute COVID-19 samples. From T cells, B-cell-depleted T cells, or PBMCs came the material, which was cDNA or gDNA.

The ends were cut back, 5 bases at V and 0 bases at J, with 15 bases in the middle. The CDR3 spans 16 residues. CDR1 is SGHRS, CDR2 YFSETQ, per germline. Original handling: The assay estimated nucleated cells by amplifying reference gene primers. TCRdb keeps only in-frame clones here, not all; method: immunoSEQ multiplex PCR. V, J and clone size reflect that table, while D and trimming were determined from the DNA. Found here are approximately 230,000 clones, about 90% of them singletons; the top ten hold 3% to 3.5%. The sequence came from a man aged 18 to 30 with active or convalescent COVID-19. The sequenced sample consisted of peripheral blood. The chain employs TRBV5-1 and TRBJ1-3; the D is unclear. The DNA for the CDR3 is TGCGCCAGCAGACCTACCGGGTTTAGCTCTGGAAACACCATATATTTT. This gives the protein CASRPTGFSSGNTIYF. Using reference TRBV5-1 and TRBJ1-3 for the parts outside the CDR3, the full variable domain is KAGVTQTPRYLIKTRGQQVTLSCSPISGHRSVSWYQQTPGQGLQFLFEYFSETQRNKGNFPGRFSGRQFSNSRSEMNVSTLELGDSALYLCASRPTGFSSGNTIYFGEGSWLTVV.